This T cell receptor beta chain was observed in a study of blood T cell repertoires in COVID-19. The method was immunoSEQ multiplex PCR; TCRdb's version includes in-frame clones alone and lacks a portion of them. The profile shows about 130,000 clones, about 88% of them singletons. This CDR3 has 12 residues. Trimming removed 6 bases from V and 4 bases from J, with 10 bases in between. Per germline, CDR1 SQVTM and CDR2 ANQGSEA. The clonotype was recovered from a woman of 80 years or more with acute or convalescent COVID-19. Sequencing was carried out using peripheral blood. The rearrangement uses TRBV29-1 and TRBJ1-5; possibly TRBD1 for D (5 bases). CDR3 DNA: TGCAGCGTGGGGGAGGGGAATCAGCCCCAGCATTTT. It yields the protein CSVGEGNQPQHF.